This TCR beta chain appears in the sequencing data of a study of cytomegalovirus exposure and HLA in healthy donors. Study information: The 500 to 750 first-cohort repertoires and the 95 to 150 validation repertoires shared the same platform, a later analysis reported.

The V and J ends lost 3 bases and 3 bases respectively, with 7 bases between them. The CDR3 extends over 13 amino acids. CDR1 is LNHDA, CDR2 SQIVND, per germline (reference sequence). Libraries were prepared by immunoSEQ multiplex PCR; TCRdb keeps only in-frame clonotypes and omits some of them. The sample has under 200,000 clones; approximately 96% are singletons. About this clone itself: Its antigen is unidentified.

Study-level findings and limits: The study listed 164 cytomegalovirus-associated TCR beta chains. In vitro, a few CMV-associated chains proved specific for CMV antigens. There were some public TCRs occurring in many donors, but most TCR sequences were rare.

Sample: PBMCs. This clonotype was obtained from a woman aged 18 to 35 in good health and CMV-seronegative. The chain is built from TRBV19 and TRBJ2-3; D is possibly TRBD2 (6 bases). Written as DNA, the CDR3 is TGTGCCAGTAGTATTCGGGGGACAGATACGCAGTATTTT. Translated: CASSIRGTDTQYF.